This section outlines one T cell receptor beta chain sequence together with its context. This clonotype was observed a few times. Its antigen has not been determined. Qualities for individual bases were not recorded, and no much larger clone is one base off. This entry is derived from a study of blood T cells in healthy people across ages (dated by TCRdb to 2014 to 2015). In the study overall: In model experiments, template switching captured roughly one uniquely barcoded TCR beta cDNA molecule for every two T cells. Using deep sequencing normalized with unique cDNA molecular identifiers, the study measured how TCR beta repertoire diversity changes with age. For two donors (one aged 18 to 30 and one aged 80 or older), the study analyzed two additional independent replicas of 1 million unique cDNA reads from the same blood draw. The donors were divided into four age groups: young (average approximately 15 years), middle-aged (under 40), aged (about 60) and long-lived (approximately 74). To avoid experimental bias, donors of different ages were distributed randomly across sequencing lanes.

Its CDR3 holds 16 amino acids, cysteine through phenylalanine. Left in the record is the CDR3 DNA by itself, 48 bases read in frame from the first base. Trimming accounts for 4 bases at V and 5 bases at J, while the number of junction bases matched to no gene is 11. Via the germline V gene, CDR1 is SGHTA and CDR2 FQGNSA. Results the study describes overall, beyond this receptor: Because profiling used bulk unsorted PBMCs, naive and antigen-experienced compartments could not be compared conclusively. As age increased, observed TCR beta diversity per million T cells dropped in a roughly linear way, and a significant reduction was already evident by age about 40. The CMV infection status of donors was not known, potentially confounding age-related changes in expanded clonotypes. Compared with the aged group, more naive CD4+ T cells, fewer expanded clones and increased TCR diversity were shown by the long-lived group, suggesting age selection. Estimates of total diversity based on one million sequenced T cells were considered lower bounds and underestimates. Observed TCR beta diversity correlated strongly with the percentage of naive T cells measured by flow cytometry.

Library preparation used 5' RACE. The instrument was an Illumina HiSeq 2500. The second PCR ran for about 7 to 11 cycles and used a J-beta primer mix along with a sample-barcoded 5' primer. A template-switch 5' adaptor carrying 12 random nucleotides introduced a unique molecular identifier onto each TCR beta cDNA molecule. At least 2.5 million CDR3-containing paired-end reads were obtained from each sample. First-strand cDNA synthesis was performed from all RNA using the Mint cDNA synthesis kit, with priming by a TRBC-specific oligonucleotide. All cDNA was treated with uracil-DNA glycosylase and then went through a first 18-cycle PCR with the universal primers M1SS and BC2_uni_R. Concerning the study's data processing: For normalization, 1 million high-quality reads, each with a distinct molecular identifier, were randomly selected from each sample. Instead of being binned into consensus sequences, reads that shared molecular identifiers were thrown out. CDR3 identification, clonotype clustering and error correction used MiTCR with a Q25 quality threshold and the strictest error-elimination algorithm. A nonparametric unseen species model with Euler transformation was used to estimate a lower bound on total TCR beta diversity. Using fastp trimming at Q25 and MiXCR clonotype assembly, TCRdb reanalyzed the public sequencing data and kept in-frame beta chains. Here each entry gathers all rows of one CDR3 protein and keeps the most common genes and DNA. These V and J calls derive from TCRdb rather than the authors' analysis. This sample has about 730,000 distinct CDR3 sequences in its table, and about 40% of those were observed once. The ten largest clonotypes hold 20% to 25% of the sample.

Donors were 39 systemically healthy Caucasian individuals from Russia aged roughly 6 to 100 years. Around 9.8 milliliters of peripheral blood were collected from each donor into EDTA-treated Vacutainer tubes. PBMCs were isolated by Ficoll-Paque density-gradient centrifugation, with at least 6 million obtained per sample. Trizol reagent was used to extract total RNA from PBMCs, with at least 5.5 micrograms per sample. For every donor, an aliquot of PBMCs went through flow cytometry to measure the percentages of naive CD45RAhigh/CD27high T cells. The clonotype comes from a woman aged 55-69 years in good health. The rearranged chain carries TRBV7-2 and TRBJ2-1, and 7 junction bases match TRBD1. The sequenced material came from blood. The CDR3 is CASSWLPGQINNEQFF. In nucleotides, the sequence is TGTGCCAGCAGCTGGCTCCCGGGACAGATTAACAATGAGCAGTTCTTC.